These 19 T cell receptor beta chains came from one sample sequenced in a study of CD8 T cells in ankylosing spondylitis. From the 5' RACE reads, TCRdb called clonotypes with MiXCR, one entry per CDR3 protein. Here the sample spans more than 150,000 distinct CDR3 sequences, 15% to 20% being singletons. Sequencing was done on a sample of blood, either unsorted or a sorted T cell fraction (not recorded which). Source of these receptors: a male donor under 35 with ankylosing spondylitis or in good health (not recorded which).

This clonotype turned up a few times. The rearrangement uses TRBV12-3 or TRBV12-4 and TRBJ2-3; D is unresolved. Deletions cut 1 base from V and 6 bases from J, with 14 bases between. This CDR3 region has 15 residues. In DNA, the CDR3 is TGTGCCAGCAGTTTAGAAGATGGCGGTCGGGATACGCAGTATTTT. Encoded protein: CASSLEDGGRDTQYF.

This clonotype has more than one count but fewer than ten. CDR3 residues: CASFNLREGQNEQFF. The CDR3 nucleotides are TGTGCCAGTTTCAACCTGCGGGAGGGCCAAAATGAGCAGTTCTTC. The rearrangement links TRBV18 to TRBJ2-1, with 9 nucleotides matching TRBD2. J was trimmed by 7 bases and V by 9 bases; bases with no gene match: 13. CDR3 length: 15 residues. In germline, CDR1 is KGHSH, CDR2 LQKENI. Looking up the rest from reference TRBV18 and TRBJ2-1 gives the full variable domain: NAGVMQNPRHLVRRRGQEARLRCSPMKGHSHVYWYRQLPEEGLKFMVYLQKENIIDESGMPKERFSAEFPKEGPSILRIQQVVRGDSAAYFCASFNLREGQNEQFFGPGTRLTVL.

This clonotype was seen ten or more times. This rearrangement joins TRBV27 to TRBJ2-7; 11 bases align to TRBD2. The germline V gene encodes CDR1 MNHEY and CDR2 SMNVEV (reference sequence). After removal of 10 bases from V and 3 bases from J, the junction contained 8 bases not matched to a gene. The length of the CDR3 is 14 residues. In DNA form, the CDR3 reads TGTGCCACCATGGGAGGGACTAGCGGCTACGAGCAGTACGTC. It yields the protein CATMGGTSGYEQYV.

The genes are TRBV12-3 or TRBV12-4 and TRBJ2-5; D unclear. CDR3 length equals 15 residues. Trimming removed 6 bases at V and 4 bases at J, with 18 bases between. CDR3 nucleotides: TGTGCCAGCAGCGGCAAGGGTGGTCTAATAGAGACCCAGTACTTC. Translated: CASSGKGGLIETQYF.

This clonotype has just one count. The J gene is TRBJ2-1, the V gene TRBV10-2, with D maybe TRBD1 (6 bases). Between the trimmed V and J ends, which lost 11 bases and 7 bases, there was a span of 18 bases. The CDR3 runs 13 residues. CDR1 and CDR2 from the germline V gene are WSHSY and SAAADI. The DNA of the CDR3 is TGCGCCCGAGCGGACAGCCTACAGAATGAGCAGTTCTTC. Its protein product is CARADSLQNEQFF.

The rearrangement uses TRBV6-2 or TRBV6-3 and TRBJ2-2, with a tentative D call TRBD2 (5 bases). In germline, CDR1 is MNHEY, CDR2 SVGEGT. Trimming stripped 7 bases from V and 6 bases from J, with 12 bases between. The CDR3 is made up of 13 amino acids. CDR3 region: CASILRGSGELFF. In DNA, the CDR3 is TGTGCCAGCATCCTCCGGGGTTCCGGGGAGCTGTTTTTT.

This clonotype occurred a few times. This chain joins TRBV29-1 and TRBJ1-2; a weak D match, TRBD1 (5 bases). This CDR3 region has 12 residues. The germline V and J ends were trimmed by 6 bases and 3 bases, with 11 bases remaining between them. Germline V gene data show CDR1 as SQVTM and CDR2 as ANQGSEA. This CDR3 reads CSVTGTDYGYTF. The CDR3 nucleotides are TGCAGCGTAACCGGGACGGACTATGGCTACACCTTC.

This clonotype was recorded at least ten times. This chain connects TRBV12-3 or TRBV12-4 to TRBJ2-7, with 9 bases identical to TRBD2. The V segment lost 5 bases and the J segment 5 bases; nucleotides outside the gene matches: 4. This CDR3 has 13 residues. The CDR3 protein is CASSRSSGNEQYF. DNA of the CDR3: TGTGCCAGCAGTCGCTCTAGCGGGAACGAGCAGTACTTC.

This clonotype was recorded at least ten times. The chain links TRBV15 to TRBJ2-3; 7 bases are shared with TRBD1. Germline V lookup: CDR1 LNHNV, CDR2 YYDKDF (reference sequence). CDR3 length equals 17 residues. The junction had 10 bases not matched to a gene; V was cut back by 4 bases and J by 0 bases. CDR3 sequence: CATSTPRDRTSTDTQYF. CDR3 DNA sequence: TGTGCCACCAGCACGCCCCGGGACAGAACTAGCACAGATACGCAGTATTTT.

This clonotype was picked up many times. The rearrangement joins TRBV3-1 to TRBJ2-1; D might be TRBD1 (7 bases). This CDR3 is 16 amino acids long. Germline-derived CDR1 and CDR2 are LGHDT and YNNKEL (reference sequence). Deletions cut 0 bases from V and 5 bases from J, with 14 bases between. CDR3 loop: CASSQDGAGGNNEQFF. As DNA, the CDR3 is TGTGCCAGCAGCCAAGATGGAGCAGGGGGGAACAATGAGCAGTTCTTC.

In this sample, this clonotype turned up a few times. CDR3 region: CASSLRAQEGQGNQPQHF. The CDR3 DNA reads TGCGCCAGCAGCTTAAGAGCCCAGGAGGGACAGGGCAATCAGCCCCAGCATTTT. V gene TRBV5-1 combines with J gene TRBJ1-5, with 8 bases matching TRBD1. CDR3 size: 18 residues. J lost 2 bases, V lost 2 bases, and 12 bases had no gene match. CDR1 SGHRS and CDR2 YFSETQ come from the germline V gene.

This clonotype was counted ten times or more. The rearrangement links TRBV12-3 or TRBV12-4 to TRBJ2-1, with D possibly being TRBD1 (7 bases). V shed 3 bases and J shed 7 bases, with 19 bases lying between them. CDR3 length equals 16 residues. CDR3: CASSFEAQTGRNEQFF. As DNA, the CDR3 is TGTGCCAGCAGTTTCGAAGCTCAGACAGGGAGGAATGAGCAGTTCTTC.

This clonotype was recorded at least ten times. V gene TRBV5-1 combines with J gene TRBJ2-7; possible D gene TRBD2, 6 bases. V lost 4 bases and J lost 7, with 15 bases in between. This CDR3 is built from 13 residues. Germline V lookup: CDR1 SGHRS, CDR2 YFSETQ. The DNA of the CDR3 is TGCGCCAGCAGCCTCGAGACTGCGGGAGAGCAGTACGTC. As protein: CASSLETAGEQYV.

This chain connects TRBV6-6 to TRBJ1-4; D gene ambiguous. CDR3 length: 14 residues. V lost 7 bases and J lost 0, with 9 bases in between. CDR1 MNHNY and CDR2 SVGAGI come from the germline V gene (reference sequence). The CDR3 DNA reads TGTGCCAGCACCCCCACGGCAACTAATGAAAAACTGTTTTTT. Translation gives CASTPTATNEKLFF.

This clonotype was recorded many times. CDR3 sequence (DNA): TGTGCCAGCAGTTTCGGGGGGGGCAGGATGAGCTATGGCTACACCTTC. Its protein product is CASSFGGGRMSYGYTF. The genes are TRBV27 and TRBJ1-2; a possible D gene is TRBD1 (6 bases). The CDR3 has 16 residues. The germline V and J ends were trimmed by 3 bases and 4 bases, with 18 bases remaining between them. Germline V gene sequence: CDR1 MNHEY, CDR2 SMNVEV (reference sequence).

This clonotype has only a few counts. V gene TRBV6-5 combines with J gene TRBJ2-5, with a possible D match to TRBD1 (5 bases). The V gene's germline CDR1 is MNHEY and CDR2 SVGAGI. Trimming left V 7 bases short and J 3 bases short, with 18 bases between. The CDR3 has 15 amino acids. CDR3 in amino acids: CASKGWAGSEETQYF. The DNA for the CDR3 is TGTGCCAGCAAAGGGTGGGCAGGGTCGGAAGAGACCCAGTACTTC.

This clonotype was counted ten times or more. This sequence joins TRBV5-1 and TRBJ2-7, with 9 bases lining up with TRBD2. The J segment lost 2 bases and the V segment lost 0 bases, leaving 6 bases of the junction unmatched. Germline CDR1 SGHRS, CDR2 YFSETQ. The CDR3 consists of 16 residues. CDR3 sequence reads: CASSLAFSGGPYEQYF. CDR3 nucleotides: TGCGCCAGCAGCTTGGCCTTTAGCGGGGGACCCTACGAGCAGTACTTC.

A few counts support this clonotype. The chain uses TRBV9 and TRBJ2-1; 14 bases align to TRBD2. The germline gives CDR1 SGDLS, CDR2 YYNGEE. The CDR3 is 21 residues long. V trimming: 3 bases; J trimming: 1 base; junction bases outside the gene matches: 15. In nucleotides, the CDR3 is TGTGCCAGCAGCGCAAGCGCGGGACTAGCGGGAGAGGTGCGGTCCTACAATGAGCAGTTCTTC. Translated, it gives CASSASAGLAGEVRSYNEQFF.

Ten or more counts support this clonotype. The rearrangement uses TRBV5-8 and TRBJ2-1; 7 bases align to TRBD1. V lost 0 bases, J lost 4 bases, and 13 bases stayed unmatched. The germline gives CDR1 SGHTS, CDR2 YDEGEE. CDR3 length: 18 residues. The CDR3 reads CASSLVFWGQRNYNEQFF. In DNA form, the CDR3 reads TGTGCCAGCAGCTTGGTTTTCTGGGGACAGAGAAATTACAATGAGCAGTTCTTC.